This passage covers 16 T cell receptor beta chains from one sample sequenced in a study of blood T cell repertoires in COVID-19. Data came from immunoSEQ multiplex PCR; TCRdb stores just in-frame clones and leaves some out. The profile covers about 230,000 clones, with over 75% appearing a single time and around a tenth taken by the ten largest. The sample was peripheral blood. The receptors derive from a man between 50 and 59 years old with COVID-19, enrolled during active disease.

The V call is TRBV2, the J call TRBJ1-2; TRBD1 agrees at 11 bases. This CDR3 region has 13 residues. Trimming took 4 bases from V and 13 from J; bases not matched to a gene: 8. Germline V gene data show CDR1 as SNHLY and CDR2 as FYNNEI. The CDR3 loop is CASSGDRGYIGTF. The CDR3 nucleotides are TGTGCCAGCAGTGGGGACAGGGGGTACATCGGCACCTTC.

V gene TRBV27 combines with J gene TRBJ1-6; maybe TRBD1 (5 bases). The ends were cut back, 5 bases at V and 5 bases at J, with 10 bases in the middle. CDR3 size: 14 residues. Germline values: CDR1 MNHEY, CDR2 SMNVEV (reference sequence). In DNA, the CDR3 is TGTGCCAGCAGTCCTCGACAGAATAATTCACCCCTCCACTTT. This translates into CASSPRQNNSPLHF.

The CDR3 DNA reads TGTGCCAGCAGTTACTCGATCATACGACAGAAGAATCAGCCCCAGCATTTT. This gives the protein CASSYSIIRQKNQPQHF. The V call is TRBV6-2 or TRBV6-3, the J call TRBJ1-5; D is possibly TRBD1 (5 bases). V was shortened by 0 bases and J by 4 bases, with 16 bases between the two germline ends. This CDR3 spans 17 amino acids. Germline values: CDR1 MNHEY, CDR2 SVGEGT.

The rearrangement joins TRBV7-9 to TRBJ1-4; unclear D gene. Deletions cut 6 bases from V and 7 bases from J, with 18 bases between. The germline CDR1 and CDR2 sequences are SEHNR and FQNEAQ (reference sequence). The CDR3 is 15 amino acids. In DNA form, the CDR3 reads TGTGCCAGCAGTTCCAGCACCCTGGCGGGTGAAAAACTGTTTTTT. Translation gives CASSSSTLAGEKLFF.

V usage is TRBV28 and J usage is TRBJ1-4; 8 nucleotides match TRBD1. The CDR3 loop spans 14 amino acids. The V gene's germline CDR1 is MDHEN and CDR2 SYDVKM. The V segment lost 3 bases and the J segment 7 bases; nucleotides outside the gene matches: 4. CDR3 sequence (DNA): TGTGCCAGCAGTTTGGCAGGGGGCGTTGAAAAACTGTTTTTT. The encoded protein is CASSLAGGVEKLFF.

This sequence joins TRBV5-1 and TRBJ2-1; D is unresolved. CDR1 is SGHRS, CDR2 YFSETQ, per germline. V was clipped by 4 bases and J by 3 bases, with 5 bases between them. The CDR3 is made up of 12 amino acids. The CDR3 sequence is CASSPNYNEQFF. The DNA of the CDR3 is TGCGCCAGCAGCCCTAACTACAATGAGCAGTTCTTC. Looking up the rest from reference TRBV5-1 and TRBJ2-1 gives the full variable domain: KAGVTQTPRYLIKTRGQQVTLSCSPISGHRSVSWYQQTPGQGLQFLFEYFSETQRNKGNFPGRFSGRQFSNSRSEMNVSTLELGDSALYLCASSPNYNEQFFGPGTRLTVL.

J is TRBJ1-5 and V is TRBV10-3; D perhaps matches TRBD1 (5 bases). The CDR3 length is 17 residues. The germline gives CDR1 ENHRY, CDR2 SYGVKD. Trimming removed 2 bases from V and 2 bases from J, with 16 bases in between. This chain's CDR3 is CAISERISVRGNQPQHF. In DNA, the CDR3 is TGTGCCATCAGTGAGCGGATTTCGGTCAGGGGCAATCAGCCCCAGCATTTT.

The table lists this clone with many counts. The V call is TRBV5-6, the J call TRBJ2-7, with 8 nucleotides matching TRBD2. The CDR3 covers 12 residues. Trimming took 4 bases from V and 6 from J; bases not matched to a gene: 3. Germline V lookup: CDR1 SGHDT, CDR2 YYEEEE. This chain's CDR3 is CASSIGTSEQYF. CDR3 sequence (DNA): TGTGCCAGCAGCATAGGGACTAGCGAGCAGTACTTC.

This chain connects TRBV2 to TRBJ1-1; D gene uncertain. Between the trimmed V and J ends, which lost 1 base and 2 bases, there was a span of 5 bases. The CDR3 has 13 amino acids. Germline CDR1 is SNHLY and CDR2 is FYNNEI. The CDR3 DNA reads TGTGCCAGCAGTGAAGGGCATAACACTGAAGCTTTCTTT. This sequence encodes CASSEGHNTEAFF.

The chain joins TRBV7-9 to TRBJ1-4, with D unclear. The CDR3 has 14 residues. V was cut by 3 bases and J by 3 bases, with 8 bases left in between. Germline V lookup: CDR1 SEHNR, CDR2 FQNEAQ (reference sequence). This chain's CDR3 is CASSLPGPNEKLFF. CDR3 DNA sequence: TGTGCCAGCAGCTTGCCGGGTCCTAATGAAAAACTGTTTTTT.

The chain couples TRBV19 to TRBJ1-1; 11 bases agree with TRBD1. The CDR3 has 15 residues. Germline-derived CDR1 and CDR2 are LNHDA and SQIVND (reference sequence). The V gene end was trimmed by 2 bases and the J gene end by 4 bases; junction bases not matched to a gene: 3. The CDR3 here is CASSIPGTGGTEAFF. The DNA for the CDR3 is TGTGCCAGTAGTATACCCGGGACAGGGGGCACTGAAGCTTTCTTT.

This chain links TRBV6-5 with TRBJ2-1; the match to TRBD2 covers 11 bases. The CDR3 loop spans 12 amino acids. V shed 7 bases, J shed 14 bases, and the junction held 7 bases outside the gene matches. The germline V gene encodes CDR1 MNHEY and CDR2 SVGAGI. Here the CDR3 reads CASTNSGREEFF. The CDR3 coding sequence is TGTGCCAGCACCAATAGCGGGAGGGAGGAGTTCTTC.

This chain connects TRBV27 to TRBJ2-1; TRBD2 is a possible D gene (7 bases). Germline values: CDR1 MNHEY, CDR2 SMNVEV (reference sequence). CDR3 length equals 15 residues. The V end lost 3 bases, the J end lost 8 bases, and 17 bases lay between the germline ends. This CDR3 is CASSFLGGGPYEQFF. The CDR3 bases are TGTGCCAGCAGTTTTTTGGGGGGGGGCCCCTATGAGCAGTTCTTC.

CDR3 protein: CASSLGGAPTYEQYF. The CDR3 bases are TGTGCCAGCAGTTTAGGGGGGGCCCCAACCTACGAGCAGTACTTC. This chain joins TRBV28 and TRBJ2-7, with D possibly matching TRBD2 (7 bases). This CDR3 spans 15 amino acids. Trimming took 2 bases from V and 2 from J, leaving 13 bases between them. In germline, CDR1 is MDHEN, CDR2 SYDVKM.

The rearrangement links TRBV2 to TRBJ2-2; TRBD2 aligns across 7 bases. With V trimmed by 6 bases and J by 4 bases, 8 bases remained unmatched. CDR3 length: 15 amino acids. Germline lookup yields CDR1 SNHLY and CDR2 FYNNEI. The CDR3 nucleotides read TGTGCCAGCAGAGGGACTACGCTGAGCACCGGGGAGCTGTTTTTT. Its translation: CASRGTTLSTGELFF. Full variable domain (rest looked up from reference TRBV2 and TRBJ2-2): EPEVTQTPSHQVTQMGQEVILRCVPISNHLYFYWYRQILGQKVEFLVSFYNNEISEKSEIFDDQFSVERPDGSNFTLKIRSTKLEDSAMYFCASRGTTLSTGELFFGEGSRLTVL.

This chain links TRBV7-6 with TRBJ1-6; 7 bases map to TRBD1. CDR1 is SGHVS, CDR2 FNYEAQ, per germline. This CDR3 comprises 15 residues. Trimming at V came to 9 bases and at J to 6 bases, leaving 11 bases not matched to a gene. CDR3 loop: CARRFRDSPNSPLHF. The CDR3 DNA is TGTGCCAGAAGATTCCGGGACAGCCCTAATTCACCCCTCCACTTT.